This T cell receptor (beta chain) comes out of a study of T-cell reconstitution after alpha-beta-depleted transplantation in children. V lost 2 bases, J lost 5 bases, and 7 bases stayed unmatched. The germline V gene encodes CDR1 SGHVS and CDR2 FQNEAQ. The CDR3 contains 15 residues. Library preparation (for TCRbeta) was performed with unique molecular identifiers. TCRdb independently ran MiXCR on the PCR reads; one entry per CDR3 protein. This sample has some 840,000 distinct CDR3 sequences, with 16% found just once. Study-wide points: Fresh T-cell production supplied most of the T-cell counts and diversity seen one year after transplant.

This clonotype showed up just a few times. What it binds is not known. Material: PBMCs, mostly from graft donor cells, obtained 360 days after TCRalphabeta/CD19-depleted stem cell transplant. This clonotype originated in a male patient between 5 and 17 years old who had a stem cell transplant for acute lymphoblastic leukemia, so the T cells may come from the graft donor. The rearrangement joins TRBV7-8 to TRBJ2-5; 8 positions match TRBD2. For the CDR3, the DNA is TGTGCCAGCAGCTTAATGGTTAGCGGGATCGAGACCCAGTACTTC. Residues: CASSLMVSGIETQYF. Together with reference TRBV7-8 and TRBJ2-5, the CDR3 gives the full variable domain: GAGVSQSPRYKVAKRGQDVALRCDPISGHVSLFWYQQALGQGPEFLTYFQNEAQLDKSGLPSDRFFAERPEGSVSTLKIQRTQQEDSAVYLCASSLMVSGIETQYFGPGTRLLVL.